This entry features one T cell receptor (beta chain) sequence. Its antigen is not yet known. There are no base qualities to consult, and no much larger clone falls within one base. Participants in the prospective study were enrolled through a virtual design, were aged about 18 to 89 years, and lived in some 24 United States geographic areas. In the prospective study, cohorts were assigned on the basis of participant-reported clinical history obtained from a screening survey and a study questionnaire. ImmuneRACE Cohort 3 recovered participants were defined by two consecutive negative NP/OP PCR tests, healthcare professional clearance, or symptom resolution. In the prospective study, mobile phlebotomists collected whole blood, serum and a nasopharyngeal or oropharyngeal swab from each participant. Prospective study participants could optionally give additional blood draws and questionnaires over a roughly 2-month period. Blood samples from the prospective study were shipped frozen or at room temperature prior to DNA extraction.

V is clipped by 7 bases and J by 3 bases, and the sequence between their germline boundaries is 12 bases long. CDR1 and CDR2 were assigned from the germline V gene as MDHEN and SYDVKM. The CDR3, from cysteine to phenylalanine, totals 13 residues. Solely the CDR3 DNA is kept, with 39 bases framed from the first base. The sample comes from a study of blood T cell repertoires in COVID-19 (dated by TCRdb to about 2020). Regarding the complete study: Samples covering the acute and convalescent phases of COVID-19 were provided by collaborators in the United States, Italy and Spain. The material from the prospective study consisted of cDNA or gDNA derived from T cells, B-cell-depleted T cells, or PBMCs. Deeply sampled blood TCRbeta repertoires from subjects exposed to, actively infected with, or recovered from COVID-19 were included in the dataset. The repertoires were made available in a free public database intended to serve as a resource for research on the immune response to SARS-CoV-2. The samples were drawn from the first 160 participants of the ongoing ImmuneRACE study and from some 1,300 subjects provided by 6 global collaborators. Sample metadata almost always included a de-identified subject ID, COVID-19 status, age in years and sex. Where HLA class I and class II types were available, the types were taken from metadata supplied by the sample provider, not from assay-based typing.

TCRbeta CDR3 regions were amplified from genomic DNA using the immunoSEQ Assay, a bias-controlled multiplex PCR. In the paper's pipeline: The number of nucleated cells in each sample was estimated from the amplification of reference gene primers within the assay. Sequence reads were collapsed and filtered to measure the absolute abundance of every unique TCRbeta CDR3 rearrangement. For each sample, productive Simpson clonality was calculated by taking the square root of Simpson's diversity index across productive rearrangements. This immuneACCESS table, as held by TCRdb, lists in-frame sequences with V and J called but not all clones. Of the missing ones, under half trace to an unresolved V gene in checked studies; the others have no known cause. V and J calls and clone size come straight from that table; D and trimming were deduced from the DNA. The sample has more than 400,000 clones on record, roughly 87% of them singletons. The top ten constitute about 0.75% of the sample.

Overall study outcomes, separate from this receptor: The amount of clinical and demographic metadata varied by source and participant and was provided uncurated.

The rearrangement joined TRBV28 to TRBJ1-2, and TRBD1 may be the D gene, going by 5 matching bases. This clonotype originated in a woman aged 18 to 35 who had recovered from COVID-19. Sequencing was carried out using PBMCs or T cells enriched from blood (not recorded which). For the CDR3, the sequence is CASTRGFDYGYTF. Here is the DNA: TGTGCCAGCACCCGGGGGTTTGACTATGGCTACACCTTC.